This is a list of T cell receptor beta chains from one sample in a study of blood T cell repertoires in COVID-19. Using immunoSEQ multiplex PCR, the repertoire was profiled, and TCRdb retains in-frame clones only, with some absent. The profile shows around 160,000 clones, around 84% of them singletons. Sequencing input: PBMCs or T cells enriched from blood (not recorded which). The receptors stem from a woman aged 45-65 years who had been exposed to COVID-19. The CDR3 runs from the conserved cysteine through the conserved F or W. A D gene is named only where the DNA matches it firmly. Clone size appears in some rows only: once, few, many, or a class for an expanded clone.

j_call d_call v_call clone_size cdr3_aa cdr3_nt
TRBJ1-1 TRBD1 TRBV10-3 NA CAISGRQGGGTEAFF TGTGCCATCAGCGGAAGACAGGGGGGTGGCACTGAAGCTTTCTTT
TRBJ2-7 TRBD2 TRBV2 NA CASSDRLAGYEQYF TGTGCCAGCAGTGATCGGCTAGCGGGCTACGAGCAGTACTTC
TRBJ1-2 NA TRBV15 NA CATSRDTGGYTF TGTGCCACCAGCAGAGATACGGGGGGCTACACCTTC
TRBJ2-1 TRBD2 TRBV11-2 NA CASSTGLQNEQFF TGTGCCAGCAGCACGGGACTACAGAATGAGCAGTTCTTC
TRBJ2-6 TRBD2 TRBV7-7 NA CASSPTGGVGSGANVLTF TGTGCTAGCAGCCCGACGGGAGGGGTCGGTTCTGGGGCCAACGTCCTGACTTTC
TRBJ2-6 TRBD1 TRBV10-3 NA CAISHTNRGLAGANVLTF TGTGCCATCAGCCACACTAACAGGGGGTTAGCTGGGGCCAACGTCCTGACTTTC
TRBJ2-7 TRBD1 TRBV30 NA CAWAGGYEQYF TGTGCCTGGGCAGGGGGTTACGAGCAGTACTTC
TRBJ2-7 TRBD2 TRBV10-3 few CAIAVAGVGTEQYF TGTGCCATCGCCGTAGCGGGGGTAGGTACCGAGCAGTACTTC
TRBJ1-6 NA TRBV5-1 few CASSYGYNSPLHF TGCGCCAGCAGCTACGGGTATAATTCACCCCTCCACTTT
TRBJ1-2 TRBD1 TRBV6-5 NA CASSSRQGSLYGYTF TGTGCCAGCAGTTCCAGACAGGGCTCCCTCTATGGCTACACCTTC
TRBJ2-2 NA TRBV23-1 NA CASSHFQRRLEGGELFF TGCGCCAGCAGTCATTTTCAACGGCGACTAGAGGGCGGGGAGCTGTTTTTT
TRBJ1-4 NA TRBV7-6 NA CASSFAREKLFF TGTGCCAGCAGCTTTGCGAGGGAAAAACTGTTTTTT
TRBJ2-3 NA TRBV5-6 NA CASSDTGGGKSDTQYF TGTGCCAGCAGCGACACGGGGGGCGGGAAATCGGATACGCAGTATTTT
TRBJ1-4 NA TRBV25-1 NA CASSESGRGSEKLFF TGTGCCAGCAGTGAATCCGGGAGGGGAAGCGAAAAACTGTTTTTT
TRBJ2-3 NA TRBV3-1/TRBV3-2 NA CASSPMWASTDTQYF TGTGCCAGCAGCCCTATGTGGGCTAGCACAGATACGCAGTATTTT
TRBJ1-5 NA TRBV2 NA CASSEAWRNQPQHF TGTGCCAGCAGTGAAGCCTGGCGCAATCAGCCCCAGCATTTT
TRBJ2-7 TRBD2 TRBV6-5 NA CASRATSGRGEQYF TGTGCCAGCAGGGCGACTAGCGGGAGAGGCGAGCAGTACTTC
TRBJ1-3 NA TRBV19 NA CASSIRGGSSGNTIYF TGTGCCAGTAGTATACGCGGGGGAAGCTCTGGAAACACCATATATTTT
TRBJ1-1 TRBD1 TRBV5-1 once CASTRTGPTEAFF TGCGCCAGCACCCGGACAGGGCCCACTGAAGCTTTCTTT
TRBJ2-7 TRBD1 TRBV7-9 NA CASSLDRDRGDEQYF TGTGCCAGCAGCCTAGATAGGGACAGGGGGGACGAGCAGTACTTC
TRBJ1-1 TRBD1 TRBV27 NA CASSSYSGTGLNTEAFF TGTGCCAGCAGTTCTTATTCCGGGACAGGATTGAACACTGAAGCTTTCTTT
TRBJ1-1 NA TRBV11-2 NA CASSTKVRGNTEAFF TGTGCCAGCAGCACGAAGGTCCGGGGTAACACTGAAGCTTTCTTT
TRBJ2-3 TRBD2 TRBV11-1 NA CASSHPGGPSTDTQYF TGTGCCAGCAGCCATCCGGGGGGACCAAGCACAGATACGCAGTATTTT
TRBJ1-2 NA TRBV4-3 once CASSQGISGNYGYTF TGCGCCAGCAGCCAAGGGATTTCAGGGAACTATGGCTACACCTTC
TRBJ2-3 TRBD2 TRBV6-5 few CARGEGSTDTQYF TGTGCCAGAGGGGAGGGAAGCACAGATACGCAGTATTTT
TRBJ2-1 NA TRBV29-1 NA CSVWENEQFF TGCAGCGTGTGGGAGAATGAGCAGTTCTTC
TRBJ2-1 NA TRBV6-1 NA CASSEALRGNEQFF TGTGCCAGCAGTGAAGCGCTTAGGGGTAATGAGCAGTTCTTC
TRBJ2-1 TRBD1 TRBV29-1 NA CSVEPNRGGYYNEQFF TGCAGCGTTGAACCTAACAGGGGTGGCTACTACAATGAGCAGTTCTTC
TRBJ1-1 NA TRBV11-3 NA CASSLRGLGTEAFF TGTGCCAGCAGCTTAAGGGGGTTGGGAACTGAAGCTTTCTTT
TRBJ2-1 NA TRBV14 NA CASTTRDSLAEQFF TGTGCCAGCACTACCCGGGACTCCCTCGCTGAGCAGTTCTTC
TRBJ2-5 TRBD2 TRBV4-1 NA CASSQEGSLGLAGDHQETQYF TGCGCCAGCAGCCAAGAAGGATCGTTGGGACTAGCGGGAGACCACCAAGAGACCCAGTACTTC
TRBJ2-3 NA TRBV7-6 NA CASSLSPDTQYF TGTGCCAGCAGCTTAAGCCCGGATACGCAGTATTTT
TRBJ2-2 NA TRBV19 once CASSILLGPPGQINTGELFF TGTGCCAGTAGTATACTCCTGGGGCCTCCCGGACAGATAAACACCGGGGAGCTGTTTTTT
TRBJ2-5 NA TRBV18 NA CASSPLQETQYF TGTGCCAGCTCACCCTTGCAAGAGACCCAGTACTTC
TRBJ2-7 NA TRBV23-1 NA CASSRAGTAGTPYEQYF TGCGCCAGCAGTCGCGCCGGGACAGCGGGCACCCCTTACGAGCAGTACTTC
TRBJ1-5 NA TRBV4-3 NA CASSQEAPNSQPQHF TGCGCCAGCAGCCAAGAAGCGCCTAATAGTCAGCCCCAGCATTTT
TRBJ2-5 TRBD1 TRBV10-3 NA CAISAHPDRGGQTQYF TGTGCCATCAGTGCCCACCCAGACAGGGGGGGACAGACCCAGTACTTC
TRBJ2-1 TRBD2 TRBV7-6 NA CASSTRTSGISSYNEQFF TGTGCCAGCAGCACCCGGACTAGCGGAATCAGCTCCTACAATGAGCAGTTCTTC
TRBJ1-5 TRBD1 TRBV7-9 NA CASSFYSDRHQPQHF TGTGCCAGCAGCTTCTACTCGGACAGGCATCAGCCCCAGCATTTT
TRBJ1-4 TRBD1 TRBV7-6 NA CASSRSYRGYNEKLFF TGTGCCAGCAGCCGCTCTTACAGGGGGTATAATGAAAAACTGTTTTTT
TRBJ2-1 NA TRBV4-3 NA CASSPDAGPYNEQFF TGCGCCAGCAGCCCCGACGCTGGGCCCTACAATGAGCAGTTCTTC
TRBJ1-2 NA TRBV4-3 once CASSQLIQGYYGYTF TGCGCCAGCAGCCAACTAATACAGGGCTACTATGGCTACACCTTC
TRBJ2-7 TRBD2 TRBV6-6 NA CASGLATTYEQYF TGTGCCAGCGGACTAGCTACAACCTACGAGCAGTACTTC
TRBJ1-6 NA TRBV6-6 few CASSWGSGSPLHF TGTGCCAGCAGTTGGGGCTCAGGATCACCCCTCCACTTT
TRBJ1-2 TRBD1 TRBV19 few CASLDRGSNYGYTF TGTGCCAGTCTCGACAGGGGATCGAACTATGGCTACACCTTC
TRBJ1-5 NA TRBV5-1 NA CASSLGGVSNQPQHF TGCGCCAGCAGCTTGGGGGGGGTGAGCAATCAGCCCCAGCATTTT
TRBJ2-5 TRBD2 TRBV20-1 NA CSASAPPGAGGETQYF TGCAGTGCTAGTGCGCCCCCGGGGGCGGGGGGCGAGACCCAGTACTTC
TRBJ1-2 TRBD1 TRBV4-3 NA CASSPGQARAYGYTF TGCGCCAGCAGCCCCGGACAGGCGAGGGCCTATGGCTACACCTTC
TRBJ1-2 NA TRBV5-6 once CASSYTLQGSGRDGYTF TGTGCCAGCAGCTATACTCTACAGGGAAGCGGCAGGGATGGCTACACCTTC
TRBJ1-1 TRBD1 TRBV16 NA CASSQFSIGGVTGPSNTEAFF TGTGCCAGCAGCCAATTTAGTATCGGGGGTGTGACAGGGCCCTCTAACACTGAAGCTTTCTTT
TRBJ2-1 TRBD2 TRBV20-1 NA CSASWLAASGQFF TGCAGTGCTAGTTGGCTAGCGGCCTCAGGGCAGTTCTTC
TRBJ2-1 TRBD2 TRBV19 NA CASTSRGTSGTSYNEQFF TGTGCCAGTACCTCACGGGGGACTAGCGGGACGAGTTACAATGAGCAGTTCTTC